The clone carrying this T cell receptor beta chain was detected ten times or more. Antigen unknown. These data are taken from a study of T-cell memory formation after mild COVID-19. For the study at large: Most TCR clusters belonged to a single donor.

The V end lost 6 bases, the J end lost 0 bases, and 8 bases lay between the germline ends. This CDR3 region has 13 residues. CDR1 is SGHTA, CDR2 FQGNSA, per germline. Constant-segment-primed 5'RACE gave TCR alpha and TCR beta cDNA libraries with sample barcodes and UMIs. Each CDR3 protein is one row after TCRdb ran MiXCR on the 5' RACE reads. The sample lists 150,000 to 200,000 distinct CDR3 sequences, around 18% seen once, with roughly 4% in the top ten. Points from the study as a whole: Certain responding clones were present in pre-infection memory, suggesting participation of cross-reactive memory. Clones contracting over day 15 to 85 were CD4/CD8 balanced, with later expanders leaning CD4+.

Sequenced sample: PBMCs or a T cell subset sorted from them (not recorded which). The sequence derives from a man between 18 and 29 years old who had mild COVID-19 (a few samples of this study predate the infection). Cell type and time point are not known. The chain uses TRBV7-2 and TRBJ1-1; D is ambiguous. The CDR3: CASSPTVNTEAFF. The DNA for the CDR3 is TGTGCCAGCAGTCCCACAGTGAACACTGAAGCTTTCTTT.